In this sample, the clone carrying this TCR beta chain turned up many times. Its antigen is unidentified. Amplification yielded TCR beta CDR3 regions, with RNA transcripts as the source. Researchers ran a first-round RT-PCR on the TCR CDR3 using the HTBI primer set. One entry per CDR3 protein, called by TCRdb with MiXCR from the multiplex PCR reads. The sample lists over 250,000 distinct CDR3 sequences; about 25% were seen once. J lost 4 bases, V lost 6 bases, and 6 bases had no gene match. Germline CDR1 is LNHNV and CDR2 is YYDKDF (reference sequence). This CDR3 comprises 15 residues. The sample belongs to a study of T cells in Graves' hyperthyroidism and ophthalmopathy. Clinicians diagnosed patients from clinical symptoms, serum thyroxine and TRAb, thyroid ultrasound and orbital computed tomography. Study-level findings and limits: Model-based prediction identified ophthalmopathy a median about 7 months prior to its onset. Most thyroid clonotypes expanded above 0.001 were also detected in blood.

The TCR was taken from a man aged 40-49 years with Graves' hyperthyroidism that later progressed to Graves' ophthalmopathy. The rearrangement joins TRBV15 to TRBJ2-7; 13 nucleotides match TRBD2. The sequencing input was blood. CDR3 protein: CATRRTSGSSYEQYF. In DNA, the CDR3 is TGTGCCACCAGGAGGACTAGCGGGAGCTCGTACGAGCAGTACTTC.